Listed below are T cell receptor beta chains from one sample, sequenced in a study of human T cells and chemical hapten exposure. MiXCR, run by TCRdb on the RACE reads, gives a single entry per CDR3 protein. The top ten clones hold about 15% of a sample with over 35,000 distinct CDR3 sequences, around 8.9% of them seen once. Source: whole blood, taken in connection with sensitization to the hapten diphenylcyclopropenone (DPC). The receptors derive from a woman aged 40 to 50 with alopecia areata. Some clones in this sample may be carry-over from other donors' samples. Each CDR3 is given with its conserved first and last residue. The order of the fields is J gene, clone size, D gene, V gene, CDR3 DNA, CDR3 protein. D genes are given only for firm matches. For some rows the clone size is stated as once, few or many, or as a class when expanded; others skip it.

>TRBJ2-2|NA|NA|TRBV6-6
TGTGCCAGCCTTAGCGGCGGTGGGACCGGGGAGCTGTTTTTT
CASLSGGGTGELFF
>TRBJ2-3|once|NA|TRBV3-1
TGTGCCAGCAGCCAAGACCGAGGGCGGAGCAGCACAGATACGCAGTATTTT
CASSQDRGRSSTDTQYF
>TRBJ2-1|many|TRBD1|TRBV20-1
TGCAGTGCCGAGAAAAGACAGGGAGCGTACAATGAGCAGTTCTTC
CSAEKRQGAYNEQFF
>TRBJ1-1|many|TRBD1|TRBV14
TGTGCCAGCAGCCGCCCGGGACAGGGGCGTTATGAAGCTTTCTTT
CASSRPGQGRYEAFF
>TRBJ1-1|many|NA|TRBV11-3
TGTGCCAGCAGCTTAGATGTGCGGGGGGAAGCTTTCTTT
CASSLDVRGEAFF
>TRBJ2-3|many|TRBD1|TRBV30
TGTGCCTGGAGTGTAAGGACAGGGGGCACAGATACGCAGTATTTT
CAWSVRTGGTDTQYF
>TRBJ2-1|many|NA|TRBV18
TGTGCCAGCTCACCTTTGGCGCCGAGCTCCTACAATGAGCAGTTCTTC
CASSPLAPSSYNEQFF
>TRBJ2-3|once|NA|TRBV29-1
TGCAGCTCCCATTACTCAGATACGCAGTATTTT
CSSHYSDTQYF
>TRBJ2-6|many|NA|TRBV4-2
TGTGCCAGCAGCCAGACAGCTAGCTCTGGGGCCAACGTCCTGACTTTC
CASSQTASSGANVLTF
>TRBJ1-6|many|NA|TRBV6-6
TGTGCCAGCAGTTACCCCCGGGCGGGTGTAGGTAATTCACCCCTCCACTTT
CASSYPRAGVGNSPLHF
>TRBJ2-7|many|TRBD1|TRBV2
TGTGCCAGCCACAGGGGGCCCTACGAGCAGTACTTC
CASHRGPYEQYF
>TRBJ1-2|many|NA|TRBV7-9
TGTGCCAGCAGCGTAGTGGCAGATGGCTACACCTTC
CASSVVADGYTF
>TRBJ2-7|many|NA|TRBV20-1
TGCAGTGCTAGAGGCCGGGAGTTGCAGTACTTC
CSARGRELQYF
>TRBJ2-3|many|TRBD2|TRBV7-9
TGTGCCAGCAGCTTAGATAAGCGGGGACGCACAGATACGCAGTATTTT
CASSLDKRGRTDTQYF
>TRBJ1-1|many|NA|TRBV7-3
TGTGCCAGCAGCTTAGATGGGGCCTACACTGAAGCTTTCTTT
CASSLDGAYTEAFF
>TRBJ1-2|many|NA|TRBV18
TGTGCCAGCTCACCAGGGACAAGTAACTATGGCTACACCTTC
CASSPGTSNYGYTF
>TRBJ2-7|many|NA|TRBV19
TGTGCCAGTAGCGTGGGGACCTGGTTGACCTACGAGCAGTACTTC
CASSVGTWLTYEQYF
>TRBJ2-2|many|TRBD1|TRBV28
TGTGCCAGCAGACGACCTTATCCCCCGGGACAGTCAAACACCGGGGAGCTGTTTTTT
CASRRPYPPGQSNTGELFF
>TRBJ1-2|many|NA|TRBV3-1
TGTGCCAGCAGCCACCGGGACAAACTTACCCGAGGCTATGGCTACACCTTC
CASSHRDKLTRGYGYTF
>TRBJ1-2|many|NA|TRBV24-1
TGTGCCACCAGTGATCCTGGACGGAACTATGGCTACACCTTC
CATSDPGRNYGYTF
>TRBJ1-1|once|NA|TRBV28
TGTGCCAGCAGCCTCAAAGTGAACACTGAAGCTTTCTTT
CASSLKVNTEAFF
>TRBJ1-2|many|NA|TRBV12-3/TRBV12-4
TGTGCCAGCAGTTTGGGATCCTATGGCTACACCTTC
CASSLGSYGYTF
>TRBJ1-2|many|NA|TRBV6-1
TGTGCCAGCAGTGATCGGGGACCGGGGGCCTATGGCTACACCTTC
CASSDRGPGAYGYTF
>TRBJ2-6|few|NA|TRBV7-3
TGTGCCAGCAGCCTAACCGGGACGGCCGACGTCCTGACTTTT
CASSLTGTADVLTF
>TRBJ1-1|NA|NA|TRBV4-1
TGCGCCAGCAGCCACCGTCAAGTCCGGACAGTTGAAGCTTTCTTT
CASSHRQVRTVEAFF
>TRBJ1-3|many|NA|TRBV12-3/TRBV12-4
TGTGCCAGCGGGCCTTCCGGGGCCGTCTCTGGAAACACCATATATTTT
CASGPSGAVSGNTIYF
>TRBJ2-7|few|NA|TRBV2
TGTGCCAGCAGTGTATCGGAGTTCTACGAGCAGTACTTC
CASSVSEFYEQYF
>TRBJ2-3|few|NA|TRBV7-2
TGTGCCAGCAGCCCCCTCCCTGGGGATACGCAGTATTTT
CASSPLPGDTQYF
>TRBJ2-1|NA|NA|TRBV4-1
TGCGCCAGCAGCCAAGGACCGAGCTCCTACAATGAGCAGTTCTTC
CASSQGPSSYNEQFF
>TRBJ2-4|many|NA|TRBV7-9
TGTGCCAGCAGCTTAGTCGGGCAGGGGTTAAACATTCAGTACTTC
CASSLVGQGLNIQYF
>TRBJ2-2|many|NA|TRBV12-3/TRBV12-4
TGTGCCAGCAGTCCTTCAGGGGAGATTAGCGGGGAGCTGTTTTTT
CASSPSGEISGELFF
>TRBJ2-7|many|TRBD1|TRBV13
TGTGCCAGCAGCCCCGGACCGGGACAGGGTATCGACGAGCAGTACTTC
CASSPGPGQGIDEQYF
>TRBJ1-3|many|NA|TRBV7-3
TGTGCCAGCAGCCCGGGACCCTCCTCTGGAAACACCATATATTTT
CASSPGPSSGNTIYF
>TRBJ2-3|many|TRBD2|TRBV25-1
TGTGCCAGCCTTACTGGGGGGGGTACGCAGTATTTT
CASLTGGGTQYF
>TRBJ2-7|many|NA|TRBV29-1
TGCAGCGTAGGGGGGGCGCGATGTTTCTACGAGCAGTACTTC
CSVGGARCFYEQYF
>TRBJ2-3|few|NA|TRBV11-2
TGTGCCAGCAGCCCTCACATGATAGATACGCAGTATTTT
CASSPHMIDTQYF
>TRBJ1-5|many|NA|TRBV6-6
TGTGCCAGCAGCCAGGGGACCCCCAATCAGCCCCAGCATTTT
CASSQGTPNQPQHF
>TRBJ2-2|many|NA|TRBV4-1
TGCGCCAGCAGTAAGGGCACCGGGGAGCTGTTTTTT
CASSKGTGELFF
>TRBJ2-3|few|NA|TRBV5-1
TGCGCCAGCAGCCCGCGACGGGGTAGCTTCGGCACAGATACGCAGTATTTT
CASSPRRGSFGTDTQYF
>TRBJ2-2|NA|NA|TRBV21-1
TGTGCCAGCAGCAAAGTAAGAGGGACCCAGGAGCTGTTTTTT
CASSKVRGTQELFF
>TRBJ2-5|NA|NA|TRBV29-1
TGCAGCGTTGAGAGGGTGTCGGTCCAAGAGACCCAGTACTTC
CSVERVSVQETQYF
>TRBJ2-5|many|TRBD2|TRBV20-1
TGCAGTGCTAGAGGGCCTAGCGGGGTCCAAGAGACCCAGTACTTC
CSARGPSGVQETQYF
>TRBJ2-7|many|TRBD2|TRBV20-1
TGCAGTGCTAGAGGTTTCCTAGCGGGGGTGAACGAGCAGTACTTC
CSARGFLAGVNEQYF
>TRBJ2-7|many|NA|TRBV27
TGTGCCAGCAGTTTGCGAGGGCCTAACGAGCAGTACTTC
CASSLRGPNEQYF
>TRBJ1-6|many|NA|TRBV4-2
TGTGCCAGCAGCCAAGATTTGAGCTCCTATAATTCACCCCTCCACTTT
CASSQDLSSYNSPLHF
>TRBJ2-3|many|NA|TRBV12-3/TRBV12-4
TGTGCCAGCAGTTTATTAGGACCTACCTCCGTGGATACGCAGTATTTT
CASSLLGPTSVDTQYF
>TRBJ1-2|many|TRBD1|TRBV9
TGTGCCAGCAGCCCCCGGGACAGTTATGGCTACACCTTC
CASSPRDSYGYTF